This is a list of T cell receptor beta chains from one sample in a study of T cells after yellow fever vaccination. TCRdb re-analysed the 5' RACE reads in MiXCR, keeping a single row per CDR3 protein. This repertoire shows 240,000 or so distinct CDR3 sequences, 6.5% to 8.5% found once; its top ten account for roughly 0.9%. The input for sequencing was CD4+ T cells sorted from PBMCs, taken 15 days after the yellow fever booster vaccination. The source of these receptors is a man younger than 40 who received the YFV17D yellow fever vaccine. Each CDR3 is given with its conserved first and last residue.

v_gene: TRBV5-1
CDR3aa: CASSQGTATVEQFF

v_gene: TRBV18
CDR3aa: CASSRSDTYEQYF

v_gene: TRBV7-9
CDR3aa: CASSPLAGGPGTDTQYF

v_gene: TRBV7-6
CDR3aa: CASSLSLAGVNGELFF

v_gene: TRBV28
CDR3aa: CASSFVNSNQPQHF

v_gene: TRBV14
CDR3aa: CASSPQGLIYEQYF

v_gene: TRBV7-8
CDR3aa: CASSYDRGDTDTQYF

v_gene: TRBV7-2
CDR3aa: CASTTGLAGQFF

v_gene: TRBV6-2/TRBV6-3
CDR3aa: CASIGREIQETQYF

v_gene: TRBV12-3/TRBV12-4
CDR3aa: CASSLGGGDTIYF

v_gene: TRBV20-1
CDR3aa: CSAARLLAGGNNEQFF

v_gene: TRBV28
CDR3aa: CASSLSGGFNTGELFF